This T cell receptor beta chain was profiled in a study of blood T cell repertoires in COVID-19. Whole-study context: There were acute and convalescent COVID-19 samples, and they came from the United States, Italy and Spain. In each case, the material was cDNA or gDNA derived from T cells, B-cell-depleted T cells, or PBMCs.

This clone was observed a single time. The junction departs from the called germline gene at one end, perhaps through a read error. In the authors' workflow: Estimation of nucleated cell counts was performed using reference gene primer amplification. The repertoire was sequenced with immunoSEQ multiplex PCR; TCRdb's copy has only in-frame clones and lacks some. V, J and clone size are those of that table, while D and trimming were read from the DNA. The data contain 30,000 to 40,000 clones, 70% to 90% of them singletons. The CDR3 sequence is 12 residues long. CDR1 LGHNA and CDR2 YNFKEQ come from the germline V gene.

V is TRBV4-2 and J is TRBJ2-4; D remains unclear. The sample was peripheral blood. This TCR was recovered from a middle-aged man with active COVID-19. The chain's CDR3 is CASSTHKDIQYF. Written as DNA, the CDR3 is TGTGCCAGCTCCACCCACAAAGACATTCAGTACTTC.